This T cell receptor (beta chain) was retrieved from a study of regulatory T cells in long-lasting Graves disease. Through Arm-PCR of CDR3 regions and iRepertoire HTBI primers, TCR beta libraries were built. Using its own MiXCR run on the multiplex PCR reads, TCRdb lists one record per CDR3 protein. Seen here are a few hundred thousand distinct CDR3 sequences, 12% observed once, and the top ten hold approximately 19%. Time point indicated: newly diagnosed GD, antithyroid drugs for less than 3 months. Generation of the TCR library employed RNA extracted from PBMCs. The V and J ends lost 6 bases and 6 bases respectively, with 15 bases between them. The CDR3 consists of 15 residues. Many counts were recorded for this clonotype. These same data were also listed under a study on T cells in Graves' hyperthyroidism and ophthalmopathy.

This receptor was obtained from a woman younger than 35 with Graves disease. The input for sequencing was peripheral blood mononuclear cells (PBMCs), taken at new diagnosis, from a patient treated with antithyroid drugs. The chain carries TRBV12-3 or TRBV12-4 and TRBJ1-6, with a tentative D call TRBD1 (6 bases). DNA of the CDR3: TGTGCCAGCAGAATTCGGGGGGCGAGTAATTCACCCCTCCACTTT. It yields the protein CASRIRGASNSPLHF.